These T cell receptor beta chains were read from a single sample in a study of PD-L1 blockade in urothelial cancer. Sequencing used immunoSEQ multiplex PCR; TCRdb keeps in-frame clones, though not all of them. The sample has 100,000 to 150,000 clones, about 88% seen once. The sample here was PBMCs, taken around atezolizumab (anti-PD-L1) treatment. The receptors here all came from a man aged 50 to 59 with urothelial cancer. CDR3s include the opening cysteine and the closing phenylalanine or tryptophan. The order of the fields is CDR3 length, J gene, V gene, D gene, CDR3 protein, CDR3 DNA. A D gene is named only where the DNA matches it firmly.

18,TRBJ1-5,TRBV10-3,.,CAISESQVGRFGNQPQHF,TGTGCCATCAGTGAGTCTCAGGTGGGGAGGTTTGGCAATCAGCCCCAGCATTTT
18,TRBJ2-5,TRBV18,TRBD2,CASSPRTSGSGLGETQYF,TGTGCCAGCTCACCACGGACTAGCGGGAGTGGTCTGGGGGAGACCCAGTACTTC
14,TRBJ1-2,TRBV19,TRBD1,CASGNGDRHYGYTF,TGTGCCAGTGGGAACGGGGACAGACACTATGGCTACACCTTC
12,TRBJ2-5,TRBV30,.,CAWSVLWETQYF,TGTGCCTGGAGTGTACTCTGGGAGACCCAGTACTTC
16,TRBJ2-7,TRBV7-9,TRBD2,CASSWLDSGVSYEQYF,TGTGCCAGCAGCTGGTTGGATAGCGGGGTCTCCTACGAGCAGTACTTC
16,TRBJ2-6,TRBV28,.,CASSLATLSGANVLTF,TGTGCCAGCAGTCTAGCGACACTCTCTGGGGCCAACGTCCTGACTTTC
15,TRBJ2-1,TRBV7-9,TRBD1,CASSLAGGPQNEQFF,TGTGCCAGCAGCTTAGCAGGGGGCCCCCAGAATGAGCAGTTCTTC
15,TRBJ2-7,TRBV5-4,TRBD1,CASSSEGQGAYEQYF,TGTGCCAGCAGCTCGGAAGGACAGGGGGCCTACGAGCAGTACTTC
14,TRBJ1-4,TRBV5-4,.,CASSSTATNEKLFF,TGTGCCAGCAGCTCGACAGCTACTAATGAAAAACTGTTTTTT
13,TRBJ1-5,TRBV5-1,.,CASRLALNQPQHF,TGCGCCAGCAGACTCGCCCTTAATCAGCCCCAGCATTTT
15,TRBJ2-1,TRBV5-4,TRBD2,CASRAGGIRYNEQFF,TGTGCCAGCAGAGCGGGAGGGATTCGGTACAATGAGCAGTTCTTC
15,TRBJ1-2,TRBV6-5,.,CASSYLAGSDYGYTF,TGTGCCAGCAGTTACTTGGCAGGGTCGGACTATGGCTACACCTTC
16,TRBJ2-1,TRBV19,TRBD2,CASSGWTSGSYNEQFF,TGTGCCAGTAGTGGTTGGACTAGCGGTTCCTACAATGAGCAGTTCTTC
15,TRBJ2-3,TRBV2,.,CARAVEAMRTDTQYF,TGTGCCAGAGCAGTAGAAGCGATGCGCACAGATACGCAGTATTTT
16,TRBJ2-1,TRBV6-6,TRBD2,CASGSQGLAGRNEQFF,TGTGCCAGCGGTAGCCAGGGACTAGCGGGAAGGAATGAGCAGTTCTTC
14,TRBJ2-2,TRBV7-9,.,CASSLSLYTGELFF,TGTGCCAGCAGCTTGTCGTTATACACCGGGGAGCTGTTTTTT
17,TRBJ2-2,TRBV18,.,CASSPLFGRANTGELFF,TGTGCCAGCTCACCACTATTCGGCAGGGCGAACACCGGGGAGCTGTTTTTT
16,TRBJ2-2,TRBV28,TRBD1,CASSDYRDRGNGELFF,TGTGCCAGCAGTGATTATCGGGACAGGGGGAACGGGGAGCTGTTTTTT
15,TRBJ1-3,TRBV14,TRBD1,CASSQAGGSGNTIYF,TGTGCCAGCAGCCAAGCAGGGGGCTCCGGAAACACCATATATTTT
14,TRBJ2-7,TRBV19,TRBD1,CATTADREIVEQYF,TGTGCCACCACCGCGGACAGGGAGATCGTGGAGCAGTACTTC
15,TRBJ1-4,TRBV9,TRBD1,CASSFGGQGLHKLFF,TGTGCCAGCAGCTTCGGGGGACAGGGTCTCCATAAGCTGTTTTTT
16,TRBJ2-3,TRBV30,TRBD2,CAWSLGLAGGTDTQYF,TGTGCCTGGAGTTTAGGACTAGCGGGAGGCACAGATACGCAGTATTTT
15,TRBJ1-6,TRBV5-1,.,CASSLGGRAVSPLHF,TGCGCCAGCAGCTTGGGAGGGAGGGCAGTCTCACCCCTCCACTTT